This T cell receptor beta chain originates from a study of blood T cells in healthy people across ages. In the study overall: There was about one barcoded beta molecule captured by template switching per two T cells. Study outcomes and limitations: A conclusive naive versus antigen-experienced comparison was prevented by the unsorted PBMCs. Higher diversity, along with more naive CD4+ cells, distinguished long-lived donors from aged donors.

Notes on this clonotype: Its antigen is currently unknown.

From germline, CDR1 is SGHRS and CDR2 YFSETQ. V was pared by 5 bases and J by 4 bases, with 10 bases of the junction left unmatched. This CDR3 contains 16 residues. A sample-barcoded 5' primer and a J-beta primer mix were used in a second PCR of roughly 7 to 11 cycles. In TCRdb, the 5' RACE reads were re-called with MiXCR into one record per CDR3 protein. The sample shows some 1.5 million distinct CDR3 sequences, 25% to 30% of them seen only once. This clonotype originated in a woman aged 25 to 39 in good health. Sequencing was performed on blood. This chain uses TRBV5-1 with TRBJ2-2; 8 nucleotides line up with TRBD1. The chain's CDR3 is CASSSWTGLGTGELFF. For the CDR3, the DNA is TGCGCCAGCAGTTCCTGGACAGGGCTGGGCACCGGGGAGCTGTTTTTT.